The clone carrying this T cell receptor (beta chain) was observed many times. Its matching antigen is unknown. Assay used: immunoSEQ multiplex PCR; TCRdb lists only in-frame clones, some missing. The sample carries approximately 80,000 clones, more than 80% recorded once. The sample's time point: week 47, end of study. A single vaccine dose contained 300 ug of mutant IDH1 20-mer peptide, and topical imiquimod was used with it. Weeks 1, 3, 5, 7, 11, 15, 19 and 23 were when patients received their eight vaccinations. Tumors from donors were new WHO grade 3 or 4 IDH1-mutant astrocytomas with ATRX loss. V gave up 5 bases and J gave up 0 bases, with 7 bases separating them. The CDR3 contains 14 residues. The germline gives CDR1 MNHEY, CDR2 SVGAGI. The source of the sample is a study of a mutant IDH1 vaccine in newly diagnosed glioma. Study summary: Patients' prior therapy spanned radiotherapy, temozolomide, or both; most underwent both.

Regarding the study as a whole: Immune responses induced by vaccination arose in 93.3% of the patients.

The sequence was obtained from a man between 40 and 49 years old with glioma. The genes are TRBV6-5 and TRBJ1-4; D might be TRBD1 (5 bases). The sample was PBMCs, taken from a glioma patient whose treatment included an IDH1 peptide vaccine. The CDR3 bases are TGTGCCAGCAGTCACAGGCCAACTAATGAAAAACTGTTTTTT. Translating it yields CASSHRPTNEKLFF.